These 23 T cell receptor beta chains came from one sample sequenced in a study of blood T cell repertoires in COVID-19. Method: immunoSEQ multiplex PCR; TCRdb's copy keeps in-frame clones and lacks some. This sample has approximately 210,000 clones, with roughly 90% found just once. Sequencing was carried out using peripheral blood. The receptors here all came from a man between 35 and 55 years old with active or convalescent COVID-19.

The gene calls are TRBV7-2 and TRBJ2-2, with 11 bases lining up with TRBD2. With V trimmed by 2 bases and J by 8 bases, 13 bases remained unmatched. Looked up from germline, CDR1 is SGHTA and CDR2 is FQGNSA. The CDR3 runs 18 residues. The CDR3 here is CASSLRARTSGFVGELFF. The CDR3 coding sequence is TGTGCCAGCAGCTTAAGAGCCCGGACTAGCGGGTTTGTAGGGGAGCTGTTTTTT.

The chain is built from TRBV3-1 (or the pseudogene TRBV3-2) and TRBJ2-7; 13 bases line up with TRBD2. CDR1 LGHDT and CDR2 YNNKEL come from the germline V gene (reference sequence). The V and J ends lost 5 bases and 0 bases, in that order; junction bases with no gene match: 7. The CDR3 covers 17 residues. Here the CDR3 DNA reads TGTGCCAGCAGCGGTGGGACTAGCGGGGCCTTCTCCTACGAGCAGTACTTC. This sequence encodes CASSGGTSGAFSYEQYF.

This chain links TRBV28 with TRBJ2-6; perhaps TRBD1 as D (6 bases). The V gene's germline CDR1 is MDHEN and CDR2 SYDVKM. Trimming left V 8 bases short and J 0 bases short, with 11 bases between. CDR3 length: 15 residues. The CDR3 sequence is CASSDRNSGANVLTF. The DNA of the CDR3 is TGTGCCAGCTCGGACAGAAACTCTGGGGCCAACGTCCTGACTTTC. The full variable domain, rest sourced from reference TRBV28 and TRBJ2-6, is DVKVTQSSRYLVKRTGEKVFLECVQDMDHENMFWYRQDPGLGLRLIYFSYDVKMKEKGDIPEGYSVSREKKERFSLILESASTNQTSMYLCASSDRNSGANVLTFGAGSRLTVL.

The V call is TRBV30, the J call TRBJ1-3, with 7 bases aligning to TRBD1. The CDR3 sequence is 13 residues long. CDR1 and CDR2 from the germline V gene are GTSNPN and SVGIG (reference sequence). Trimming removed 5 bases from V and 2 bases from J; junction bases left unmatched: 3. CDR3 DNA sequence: TGTGCCTGGGTTACAGGGGCTGGAAACACCATATATTTT. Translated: CAWVTGAGNTIYF.

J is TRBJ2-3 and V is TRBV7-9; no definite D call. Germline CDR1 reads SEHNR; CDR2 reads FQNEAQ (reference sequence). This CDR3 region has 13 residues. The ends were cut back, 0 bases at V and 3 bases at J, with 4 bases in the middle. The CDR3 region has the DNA TGTGCCAGCAGCTTAGCCTTAACAGATACGCAGTATTTT. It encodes CASSLALTDTQYF.

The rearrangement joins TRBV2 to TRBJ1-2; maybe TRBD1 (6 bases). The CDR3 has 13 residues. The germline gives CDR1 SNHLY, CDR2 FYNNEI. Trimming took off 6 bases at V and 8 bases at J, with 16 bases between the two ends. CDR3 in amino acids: CASSAAGVTGYTF. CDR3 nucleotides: TGTGCCAGCAGCGCGGCAGGGGTGACGGGCTACACCTTC.

For the CDR3, the DNA is TGTGCCAGCAGTCCACAGGTGGGTACTGAAGCTTTCTTT. It is translated as CASSPQVGTEAFF. The chain couples TRBV27 to TRBJ1-1; possibly TRBD1 for D (5 bases). This CDR3 is built from 13 residues. V was pared by 5 bases and J by 5 bases, with 12 bases between. The germline gives CDR1 MNHEY, CDR2 SMNVEV (reference sequence).

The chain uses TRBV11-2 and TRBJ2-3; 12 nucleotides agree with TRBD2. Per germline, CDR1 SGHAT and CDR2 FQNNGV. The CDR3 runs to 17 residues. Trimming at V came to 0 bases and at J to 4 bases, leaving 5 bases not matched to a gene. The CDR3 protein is CASSLDLTSGSPDTQYF. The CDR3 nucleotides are TGTGCCAGCAGCTTAGATCTGACTAGCGGGAGTCCAGATACGCAGTATTTT.

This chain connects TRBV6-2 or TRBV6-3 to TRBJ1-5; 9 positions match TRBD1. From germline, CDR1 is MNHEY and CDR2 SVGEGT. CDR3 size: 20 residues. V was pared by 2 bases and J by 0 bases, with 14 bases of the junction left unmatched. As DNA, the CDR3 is TGTGCCAGCAGTTACACCGTGGTTCGGACAGGGGATCCTAGCAATCAGCCCCAGCATTTT. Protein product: CASSYTVVRTGDPSNQPQHF.

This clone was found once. CDR3 sequence reads: CASSPGRNLTSGSVVKNIQYF. Written as DNA, the CDR3 is TGTGCCAGCAGTCCCGGCCGTAACTTGACTAGCGGGAGTGTGGTCAAAAACATTCAGTACTTC. The rearrangement joins TRBV28 to TRBJ2-4, with TRBD2 identical over 12 bases. Germline values: CDR1 MDHEN, CDR2 SYDVKM. The V gene end was trimmed by 5 bases and the J gene end by 3 bases; junction bases not matched to a gene: 20. This CDR3 has 21 residues.

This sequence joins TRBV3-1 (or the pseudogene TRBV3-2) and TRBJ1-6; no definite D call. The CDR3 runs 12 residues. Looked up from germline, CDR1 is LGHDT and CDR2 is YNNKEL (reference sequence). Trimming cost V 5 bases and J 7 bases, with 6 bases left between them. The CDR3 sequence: CASSSTNSPLHF. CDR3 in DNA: TGTGCCAGCAGCTCGACAAATTCACCCCTCCACTTT.

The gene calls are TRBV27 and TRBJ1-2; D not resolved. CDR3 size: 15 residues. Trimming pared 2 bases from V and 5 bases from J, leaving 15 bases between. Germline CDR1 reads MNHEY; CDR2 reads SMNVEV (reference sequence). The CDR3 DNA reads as TGTGCCAGCAGTTTAGCGGCAGTTGGCCCTTATGGCTACACCTTC. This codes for CASSLAAVGPYGYTF.

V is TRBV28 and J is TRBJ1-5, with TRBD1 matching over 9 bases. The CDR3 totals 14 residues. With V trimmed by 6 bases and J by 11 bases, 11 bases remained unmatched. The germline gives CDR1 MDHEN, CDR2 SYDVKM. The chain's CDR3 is CASSLRQGGLTQHF. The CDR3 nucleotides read TGTGCCAGCAGCCTTCGACAGGGGGGTTTGACCCAGCATTTT.

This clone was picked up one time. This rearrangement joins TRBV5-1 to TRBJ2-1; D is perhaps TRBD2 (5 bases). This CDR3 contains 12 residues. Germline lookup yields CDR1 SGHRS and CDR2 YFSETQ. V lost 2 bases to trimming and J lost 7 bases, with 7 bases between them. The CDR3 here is CASSFGGNEQFF. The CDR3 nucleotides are TGCGCCAGCAGCTTCGGAGGAAATGAGCAGTTCTTC.

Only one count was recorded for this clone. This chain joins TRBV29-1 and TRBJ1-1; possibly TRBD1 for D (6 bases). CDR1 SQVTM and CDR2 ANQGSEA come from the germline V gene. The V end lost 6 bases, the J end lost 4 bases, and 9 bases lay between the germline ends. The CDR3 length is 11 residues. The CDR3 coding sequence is TGCAGCGTCCCGACAGGCACTGAAGCTTTCTTT. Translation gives CSVPTGTEAFF.

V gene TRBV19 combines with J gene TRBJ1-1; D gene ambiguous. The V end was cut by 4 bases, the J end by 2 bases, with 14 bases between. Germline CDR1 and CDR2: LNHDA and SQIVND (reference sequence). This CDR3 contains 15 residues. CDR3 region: CASSTSWASNTEAFF. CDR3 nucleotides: TGTGCCAGTAGTACCTCTTGGGCCTCAAACACTGAAGCTTTCTTT.

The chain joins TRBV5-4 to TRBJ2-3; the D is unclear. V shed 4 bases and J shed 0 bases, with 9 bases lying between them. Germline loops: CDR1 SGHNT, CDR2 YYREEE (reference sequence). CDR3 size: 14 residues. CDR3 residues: CASSLISSTDTQYF. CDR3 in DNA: TGTGCCAGCAGCCTAATTTCTAGCACAGATACGCAGTATTTT.

The CDR3 sequence is CASRPRVHTGNTIYF. In DNA form, the CDR3 reads TGTGCCAGCAGACCCCGGGTGCATACTGGAAACACCATATATTTT. The chain couples TRBV6-5 to TRBJ1-3, with D unclear. The germline V and J ends were trimmed by 6 bases and 2 bases, with 14 bases remaining between them. Germline V gives CDR1 MNHEY, CDR2 SVGAGI. The CDR3 contains 15 residues.

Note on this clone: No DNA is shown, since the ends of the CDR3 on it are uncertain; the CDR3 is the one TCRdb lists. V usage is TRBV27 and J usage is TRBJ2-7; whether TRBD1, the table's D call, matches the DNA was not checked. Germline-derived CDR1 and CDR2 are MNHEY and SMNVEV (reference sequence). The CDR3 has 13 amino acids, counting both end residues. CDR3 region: CASSFGQGYEQYF.

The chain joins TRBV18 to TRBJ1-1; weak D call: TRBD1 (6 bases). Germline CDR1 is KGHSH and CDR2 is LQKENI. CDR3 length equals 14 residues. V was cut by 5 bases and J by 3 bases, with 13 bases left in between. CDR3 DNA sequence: TGTGCCAGCTCAATAGGACAGATGCACACTGAAGCTTTCTTT. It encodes CASSIGQMHTEAFF.

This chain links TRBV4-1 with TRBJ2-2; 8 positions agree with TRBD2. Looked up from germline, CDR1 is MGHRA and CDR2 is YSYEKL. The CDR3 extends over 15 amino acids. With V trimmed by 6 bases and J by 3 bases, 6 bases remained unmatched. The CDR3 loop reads CASSRPAGDTGELFF. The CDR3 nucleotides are TGCGCCAGCAGTCGTCCAGCGGGAGACACCGGGGAGCTGTTTTTT.

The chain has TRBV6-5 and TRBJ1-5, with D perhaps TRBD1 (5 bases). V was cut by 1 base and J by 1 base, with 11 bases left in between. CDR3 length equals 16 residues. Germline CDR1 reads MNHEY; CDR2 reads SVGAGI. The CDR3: CASSYLAGESNQPQHF. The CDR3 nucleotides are TGTGCCAGCAGTTACTTAGCGGGGGAGAGCAATCAGCCCCAGCATTTT.

CDR3 protein: CASSLSPTQGMSTDTQYF. The CDR3 DNA follows: TGCGCCAGCAGCTTGAGCCCTACCCAGGGGATGAGCACAGATACGCAGTATTTT. The chain uses TRBV5-1 and TRBJ2-3; D may be TRBD1 (6 bases). CDR1 and CDR2 from the germline V gene are SGHRS and YFSETQ. With 1 base removed from V and 0 bases from J, the gap between germline ends came to 18 bases. The CDR3 consists of 18 residues.